The next 18 T cell receptor beta chains were all read from a single sample in a study of blood T cell repertoires in COVID-19. Produced via immunoSEQ multiplex PCR; TCRdb's table is partial and in-frame only. The sample yields 250,000 to 300,000 clones, around 90% seen once. Sequencing used peripheral blood. The receptors were gathered from a woman in her forties who had recovered from COVID-19.

J is TRBJ2-3 and V is TRBV27, with 10 nucleotides matching TRBD2. The V gene end was trimmed by 2 bases and the J gene end by 3 bases; junction bases not matched to a gene: 5. Germline V lookup: CDR1 MNHEY, CDR2 SMNVEV (reference sequence). The CDR3 has 16 residues. The CDR3 here is CASSLGASGRTDTQYF. CDR3 nucleotides: TGTGCCAGCAGTTTAGGGGCTAGCGGGAGAACAGATACGCAGTATTTT.

V usage is TRBV7-9 and J usage is TRBJ2-7, with TRBD1 as a possible D gene (6 bases). Germline V CDR1 and CDR2: SEHNR, FQNEAQ (reference sequence). There are 14 residues in the CDR3. The germline V and J ends were trimmed by 1 base and 4 bases, with 11 bases remaining between them. The chain's CDR3 is CASSLGVTGYEQYF. The CDR3 DNA reads TGTGCCAGCAGCTTAGGTGTGACAGGTTACGAGCAGTACTTC.

The chain employs TRBV7-3 and TRBJ2-4; maybe TRBD1 (6 bases). The CDR3 runs to 17 residues. Deletions cut 0 bases from V and 0 bases from J, with 12 bases between. Germline-derived CDR1 and CDR2 are SGHTA and FQGTGA. The CDR3 reads CASSLTGGNLAKNIQYF. The CDR3 bases are TGTGCCAGCAGCTTAACAGGGGGAAACCTAGCCAAAAACATTCAGTACTTC.

CDR3 loop: CASSAGLAPFSSGELFF. The CDR3 nucleotides read TGTGCCAGCAGCGCCGGACTAGCCCCATTCAGCTCCGGGGAGCTGTTTTTT. The V gene is TRBV7-2, the J gene TRBJ2-2; TRBD2 aligns across 8 bases. The CDR3 consists of 17 residues. Germline V gene lookup returns CDR1 SGHTA and CDR2 FQGNSA. V gave up 5 bases and J gave up 6 bases; unmatched junction bases: 14.

This chain connects TRBV27 to TRBJ2-7; 9 nucleotides agree with TRBD1. V dropped 5 bases and J dropped 1; count of bases not matched to a gene: 6. Looked up from germline, CDR1 is MNHEY and CDR2 is SMNVEV (reference sequence). This CDR3 region has 15 residues. The CDR3 sequence: CASSVTGTGSYEQYF. The CDR3 nucleotides are TGTGCCAGCAGTGTAACCGGGACAGGGTCCTACGAGCAGTACTTC.

As regards this clone: Germline is not matched at one junction end, which may reflect a read error. V and J are TRBV7-7 and TRBJ2-1; the match to TRBD2 covers 12 bases. The CDR3 has 15 amino acids. Per the germline V gene, CDR1 is SSHAT and CDR2 is FNYEAQ (reference sequence). This CDR3 is CASSPTSGSLNEQFF. The DNA of the CDR3 is TGTGCTAGCAGCCCGACTAGCGGGAGTCTGAATGAGCAGTTCTTC.

Notes on this clone: One end of the junction fails to match germline, which may point to a read error. This rearrangement joins TRBV6-1 to TRBJ1-5, with 7 bases lining up with TRBD1. The germline CDR1 and CDR2 sequences are MNHNS and SASEGT. The CDR3 extends over 17 amino acids. The CDR3 loop reads CASTERDRGVPDQPQHF. CDR3 in DNA: TGTGCCAGCACTGAAAGGGACAGAGGCGTTCCTGATCAGCCCCAGCATTTT.

The V and J genes are TRBV7-3 and TRBJ2-3, with 10 positions matching TRBD2. The CDR3 has 15 amino acids. The J segment lost 4 bases and the V segment lost 5 bases, leaving 6 bases of the junction unmatched. The germline V gene has CDR1 SGHTA and CDR2 FQGTGA. The CDR3 spells CASSPGLAEADTQYF. CDR3 DNA: TGTGCCAGCAGCCCCGGACTAGCGGAGGCAGATACGCAGTATTTT.

The gene calls are TRBV5-1 and TRBJ2-7; possible D gene TRBD1, 6 bases. The CDR3 extends over 18 amino acids. Trimming took 3 bases from V and 6 from J, leaving 28 bases between them. Germline-derived CDR1 and CDR2 are SGHRS and YFSETQ. CDR3: CASSSPTVTGSGTGEQYF. CDR3 DNA sequence: TGCGCCAGCAGCTCCCCAACCGTCACAGGGTCGGGGACCGGCGAGCAGTACTTC.

The gene calls are TRBV27 and TRBJ2-1, with D tentatively TRBD2 (6 bases). Trimming took 5 bases from V and 12 from J, leaving 23 bases between them. Per the germline V gene, CDR1 is MNHEY and CDR2 is SMNVEV (reference sequence). The CDR3 runs 15 residues. The CDR3 DNA is TGTGCCAGCAGTAACCCGGGACTGGGTGGTGTCACGCAGTTCTTC. This sequence encodes CASSNPGLGGVTQFF.

This clone is a singleton in its sample. V usage is TRBV10-3 and J usage is TRBJ1-5; 9 nucleotides match TRBD1. Germline V gene lookup returns CDR1 ENHRY and CDR2 SYGVKD. J was trimmed by 12 bases and V by 6 bases; bases with no gene match: 12. This CDR3 region has 14 residues. DNA of the CDR3: TGTGCCATCAGCGAAGACAGGGGGGTAGGGGGCCAGCATTTT. It is translated as CAISEDRGVGGQHF.

This rearrangement joins TRBV9 to TRBJ2-5; possible D gene TRBD2, 6 bases. Germline V gene data show CDR1 as SGDLS and CDR2 as YYNGEE. Trimming took off 0 bases at V and 1 base at J, with 19 bases between the two ends. The CDR3 is 18 residues long. Written as DNA, the CDR3 is TGTGCCAGCAGCGTAGCCCCTCCCGGCGGGATCGGCCAAGAGACCCAGTACTTC. Residues: CASSVAPPGGIGQETQYF.

The gene calls are TRBV11-3 and TRBJ2-2; D is undetermined. V shed 3 bases and J shed 9 bases, with 11 bases lying between them. CDR3 length equals 13 residues. The germline CDR1 and CDR2 sequences are SGHNT and YENEEA. DNA of the CDR3: TGTGCCAGCAGCTTGGCGCCAGGAAGGGAGCTGTTTTTT. This encodes CASSLAPGRELFF.

The sample holds a few counts of this clone. The CDR3 protein is CASSLTERNEQFF. In nucleotides, the CDR3 is TGTGCCAGCAGCTTAACTGAGAGGAATGAGCAGTTCTTC. The V gene is TRBV7-9, the J gene TRBJ2-1; no definite D call. CDR1 and CDR2 (germline): SEHNR, FQNEAQ (reference sequence). V lost 2 bases and J 7 bases, leaving 9 bases between the germline ends. The CDR3 has 13 residues.

Only one count was recorded for this clone. The chain employs TRBV2 and TRBJ1-1; 7 bases are a match to TRBD1. CDR1 is SNHLY, CDR2 FYNNEI, per germline. Trimming at V came to 9 bases and at J to 2 bases, leaving 3 bases not matched to a gene. This CDR3 spans 12 amino acids. DNA of the CDR3: TGTGCCAGAGACAGGGAAAACACTGAAGCTTTCTTT. The encoded protein is CARDRENTEAFF.

The chain employs TRBV7-2 and TRBJ2-7; TRBD2 is a possible D gene (5 bases). Per the germline V gene, CDR1 is SGHTA and CDR2 is FQGNSA. CDR3 length equals 13 residues. V was clipped by 2 bases and J by 4 bases, with 9 bases between them. CDR3 residues: CASSLTEVYEQYF. CDR3 nucleotide sequence: TGTGCCAGCAGCTTAACGGAGGTATACGAGCAGTACTTC.

This clone was observed a handful of times. In DNA, the CDR3 is TGTGCCAGCAGTCCCGGGACAGCTAGCAATCAGCCCCAGCATTTT. It encodes CASSPGTASNQPQHF. V gene TRBV6-5 combines with J gene TRBJ1-5; 7 nucleotides align to TRBD1. Trimming cost V 5 bases and J 0 bases; bases outside gene matches: 4. Germline V lookup: CDR1 MNHEY, CDR2 SVGAGI. The CDR3 is 15 amino acids.

The CDR3 nucleotides are TGTGCCACCAGTGACCCCGGGACTAGCGGGGTTGCTAATGAGCAGTTCTTC. Protein: CATSDPGTSGVANEQFF. The V call is TRBV24-1, the J call TRBJ2-1; TRBD2 aligns across 13 bases. The V and J ends lost 4 bases and 7 bases, in that order; junction bases with no gene match: 9. The germline V gene encodes CDR1 KGHDR and CDR2 SFDVKD. This CDR3 has 17 residues.